These 2 T cell receptor beta chains originate from one sample sequenced in a study of blood T cell repertoires in COVID-19. Using immunoSEQ multiplex PCR, the repertoire was profiled, and TCRdb retains in-frame clones only, with some absent. The profile shows more than 100,000 clones, just over 85% of them singletons. Input material: peripheral blood. The receptors derive from a man aged 35 to 55 with acute or convalescent COVID-19.

The genes are TRBV7-6 and TRBJ1-2, with a tentative D call TRBD1 (6 bases). This CDR3 comprises 15 residues. Germline V CDR1 and CDR2: SGHVS, FNYEAQ. Trimming took 1 base from V and 6 from J, leaving 15 bases between them. This chain's CDR3 is CASSLGAGAKDGYTF. CDR3 sequence (DNA): TGTGCCAGCAGCTTAGGGGCAGGGGCTAAGGATGGCTACACCTTC. Full variable domain (rest looked up from reference TRBV7-6 and TRBJ1-2): GAGVSQSPRYKVTKRGQDVALRCDPISGHVSLYWYRQALGQGPEFLTYFNYEAQQDKSGLPNDRFSAERPEGSISTLTIQRTEQRDSAMYRCASSLGAGAKDGYTFGSGTRLTVV.

The V gene is TRBV3-1 (or the pseudogene TRBV3-2), the J gene TRBJ1-2; D is unresolved. This CDR3 is 11 amino acids long. Trimming shortened V by 1 base and J by 6 bases, and 3 bases separated the two germline ends. Germline loops: CDR1 LGHDT, CDR2 YNNKEL (reference sequence). The CDR3 sequence: CASSQANGYTF. Written as DNA, the CDR3 is TGTGCCAGCAGCCAAGCCAATGGCTACACCTTC.